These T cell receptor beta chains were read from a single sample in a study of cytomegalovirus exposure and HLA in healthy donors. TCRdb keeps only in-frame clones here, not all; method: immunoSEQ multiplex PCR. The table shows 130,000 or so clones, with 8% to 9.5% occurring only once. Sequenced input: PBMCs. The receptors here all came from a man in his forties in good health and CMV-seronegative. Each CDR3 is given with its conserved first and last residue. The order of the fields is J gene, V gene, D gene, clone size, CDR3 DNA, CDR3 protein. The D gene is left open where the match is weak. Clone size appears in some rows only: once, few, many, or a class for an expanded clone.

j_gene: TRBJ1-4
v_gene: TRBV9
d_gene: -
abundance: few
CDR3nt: TGTGCCAGCAGCGTAGGTCCGGGTTCTAATGAAAAACTGTTTTTT
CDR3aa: CASSVGPGSNEKLFF

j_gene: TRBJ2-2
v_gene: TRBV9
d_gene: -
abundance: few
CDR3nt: TGTGCCAGCAGCGTACCGCAGCAGGGGGGCACCGGGGAGCTGTTTTTT
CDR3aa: CASSVPQQGGTGELFF

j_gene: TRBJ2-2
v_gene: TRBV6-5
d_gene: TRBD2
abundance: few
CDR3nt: TGTGCCAGCAGTTACTCGGGGAGGGCCGGGGAGCTGTTTTTT
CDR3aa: CASSYSGRAGELFF

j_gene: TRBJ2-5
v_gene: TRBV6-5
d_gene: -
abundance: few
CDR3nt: TGTGCCAGCAGGAATCCCAGAGAGACCCAGTACTTC
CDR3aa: CASRNPRETQYF

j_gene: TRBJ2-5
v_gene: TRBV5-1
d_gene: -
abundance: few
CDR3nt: TGCGCCAGCAGCGGAGGACAGCAGGGAGAGACCCAGTACTTC
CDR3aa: CASSGGQQGETQYF

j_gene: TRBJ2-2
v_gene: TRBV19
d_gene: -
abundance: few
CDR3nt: TGTGCCAGTAGTATAGAATCCGTATCGAACACCGGGGAGCTGTTTTTT
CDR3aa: CASSIESVSNTGELFF

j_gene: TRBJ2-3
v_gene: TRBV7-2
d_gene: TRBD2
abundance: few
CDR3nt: TGTGCCAGCAGCCTGCGCCAGAAGCGGGGGTTTACAGATACGCAGTATTTT
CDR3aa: CASSLRQKRGFTDTQYF

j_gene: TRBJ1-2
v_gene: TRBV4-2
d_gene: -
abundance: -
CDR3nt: TGTGCCAGCAGCCAAGATCCCCAGGGCCCCGGGTATGGCTACACCTTC
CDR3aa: CASSQDPQGPGYGYTF

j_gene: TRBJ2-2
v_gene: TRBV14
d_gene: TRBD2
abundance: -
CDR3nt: TGTGCCAGCAGCCAAGATCGGGGACTACCGAACACCGGGGAGCTGTTTTTT
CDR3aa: CASSQDRGLPNTGELFF

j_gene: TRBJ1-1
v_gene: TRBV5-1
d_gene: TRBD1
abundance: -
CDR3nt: TGCGCCAGCAGGTTAAGACAGGGGACGACTGAAGCTTTCTTT
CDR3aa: CASRLRQGTTEAFF

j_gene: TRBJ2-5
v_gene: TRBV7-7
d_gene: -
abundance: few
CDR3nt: TGTGCCAGCAGCTTAGATCCGTACCAAGAGACCCAGTACTTC
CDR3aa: CASSLDPYQETQYF

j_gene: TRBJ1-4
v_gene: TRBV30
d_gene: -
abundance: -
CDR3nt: TGTGCCTGGAGACATAACAGCTTTTCGGAAAAGCTGTTTTTT
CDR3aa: CAWRHNSFSEKLFF

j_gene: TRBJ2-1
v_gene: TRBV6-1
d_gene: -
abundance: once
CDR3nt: TGTGCCAGCAGTGAAATCGGGAGCTCCTACAATGAGCAGTTCTTC
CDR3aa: CASSEIGSSYNEQFF

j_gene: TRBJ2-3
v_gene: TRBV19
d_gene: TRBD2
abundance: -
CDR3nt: TGTGCCAGTAGTGTAGCGGGGAGCACAGATACGCAGTATTTT
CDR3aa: CASSVAGSTDTQYF

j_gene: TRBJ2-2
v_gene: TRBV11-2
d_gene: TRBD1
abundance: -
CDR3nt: TGTGCCAGCAGCACAACAGGGGACCTCTACACCGGGGAGCTGTTTTTT
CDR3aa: CASSTTGDLYTGELFF

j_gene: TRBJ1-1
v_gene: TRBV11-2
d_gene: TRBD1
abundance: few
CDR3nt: TGTGCCAGCAGCGCAACCGGGACAGGGGGCGTGAACACTGAAGCTTTCTTT
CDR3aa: CASSATGTGGVNTEAFF

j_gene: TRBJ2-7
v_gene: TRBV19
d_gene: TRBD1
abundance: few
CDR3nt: TGTGCCAGTAGTGTGGACAGGGGCTCCTACGAGCAGTACTTC
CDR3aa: CASSVDRGSYEQYF

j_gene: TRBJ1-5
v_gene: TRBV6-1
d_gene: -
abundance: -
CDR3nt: TGTGCCAGCAGTCGGGAGGGGAATCAGCCCCAGCATTTT
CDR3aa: CASSREGNQPQHF

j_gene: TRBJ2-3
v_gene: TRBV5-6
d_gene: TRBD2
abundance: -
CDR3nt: TGTGCCAGCAGCTCGGGGGGTAACACAGATACGCAGTATTTT
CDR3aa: CASSSGGNTDTQYF

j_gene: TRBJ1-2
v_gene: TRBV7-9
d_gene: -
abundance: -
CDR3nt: TGTGCCAGCAGCTTAGTGGCAGTTTATGGCTACACCTTC
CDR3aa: CASSLVAVYGYTF